Reported below is one T cell receptor (beta chain). Antigen unknown. The data derive from a study of cytomegalovirus exposure and HLA in healthy donors. General study findings and limits: Later work showed greater clonal expansion in HLA-associated TCR beta chains than in equally common others.

This CDR3 contains 17 residues. With V trimmed by 1 base and J by 5 bases, 6 bases remained unmatched. CDR1 and CDR2 (germline): KGHSH, LQKENI. Likely unrecorded immune exposures existed in these nominally healthy donors. The PCR made use of 60 Vbeta and 13 Jbeta primers. Authors' processing steps: Around 11 million of tens of millions of unique TCR beta chains were shared, per a later count. The repertoire was sequenced with immunoSEQ multiplex PCR; TCRdb's copy has only in-frame clones and lacks some. The D gene and trimming were derived from the DNA, and the V and J assignments and clone size from that table. The table has 150,000 to 200,000 clones, around 80% seen once; the top ten hold under 0.75%.

The material sequenced was PBMCs. The sequence derives from a woman aged 40 to 50 in good health and CMV-seronegative. The chain couples TRBV18 to TRBJ2-1; 12 positions match TRBD2. CDR3 sequence: CASSPLPGLAGNNEQFF. CDR3 sequence (DNA): TGTGCCAGCTCACCACTTCCGGGACTAGCGGGTAACAATGAGCAGTTCTTC. The full variable domain, completed using reference TRBV18 and TRBJ2-1, is NAGVMQNPRHLVRRRGQEARLRCSPMKGHSHVYWYRQLPEEGLKFMVYLQKENIIDESGMPKERFSAEFPKEGPSILRIQQVVRGDSAAYFCASSPLPGLAGNNEQFFGPGTRLTVL.